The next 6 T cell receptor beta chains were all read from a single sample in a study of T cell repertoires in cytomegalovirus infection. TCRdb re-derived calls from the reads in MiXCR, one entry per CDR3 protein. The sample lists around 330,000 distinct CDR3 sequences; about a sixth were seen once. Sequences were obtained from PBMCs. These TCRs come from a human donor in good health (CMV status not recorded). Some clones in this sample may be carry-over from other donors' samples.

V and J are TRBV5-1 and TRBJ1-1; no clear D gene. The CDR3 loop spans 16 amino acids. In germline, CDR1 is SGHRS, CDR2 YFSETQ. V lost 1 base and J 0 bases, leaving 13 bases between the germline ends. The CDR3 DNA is TGCGCCAGCAGCTTGTGGTCTCGGCAGTTGAACACTGAAGCTTTCTTT. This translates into CASSLWSRQLNTEAFF. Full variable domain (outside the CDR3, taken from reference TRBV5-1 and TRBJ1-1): KAGVTQTPRYLIKTRGQQVTLSCSPISGHRSVSWYQQTPGQGLQFLFEYFSETQRNKGNFPGRFSGRQFSNSRSEMNVSTLELGDSALYLCASSLWSRQLNTEAFFGQGTRLTVV.

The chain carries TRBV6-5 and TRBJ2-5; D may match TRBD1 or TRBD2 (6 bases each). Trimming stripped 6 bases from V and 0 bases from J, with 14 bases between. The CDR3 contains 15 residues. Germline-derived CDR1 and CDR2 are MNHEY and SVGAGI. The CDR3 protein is CASRSGAGNQETQYF. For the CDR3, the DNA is TGTGCCAGCAGGTCGGGGGCCGGCAACCAAGAGACCCAGTACTTC.

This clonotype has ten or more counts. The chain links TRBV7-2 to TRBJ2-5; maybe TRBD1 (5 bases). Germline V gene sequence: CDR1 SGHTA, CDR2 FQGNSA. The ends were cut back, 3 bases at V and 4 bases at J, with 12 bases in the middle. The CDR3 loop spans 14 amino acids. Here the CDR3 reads CASSLTAGRETQYF. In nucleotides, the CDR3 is TGTGCCAGCAGCTTGACAGCAGGGCGAGAGACCCAGTACTTC.

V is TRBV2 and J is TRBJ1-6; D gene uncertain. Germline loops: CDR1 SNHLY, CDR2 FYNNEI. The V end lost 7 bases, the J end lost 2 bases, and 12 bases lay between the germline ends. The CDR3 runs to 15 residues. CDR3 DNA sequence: TGTGCCAGCAAGCCTAGAACGCCCTATAATTCACCCCTCCACTTT. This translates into CASKPRTPYNSPLHF.

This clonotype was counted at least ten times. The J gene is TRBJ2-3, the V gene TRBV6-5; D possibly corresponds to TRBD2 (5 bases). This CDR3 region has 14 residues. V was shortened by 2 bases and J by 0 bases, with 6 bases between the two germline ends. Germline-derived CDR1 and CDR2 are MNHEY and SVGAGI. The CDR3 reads CASSYKRSTDTQYF. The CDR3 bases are TGTGCCAGCAGTTACAAGCGGAGCACAGATACGCAGTATTTT.

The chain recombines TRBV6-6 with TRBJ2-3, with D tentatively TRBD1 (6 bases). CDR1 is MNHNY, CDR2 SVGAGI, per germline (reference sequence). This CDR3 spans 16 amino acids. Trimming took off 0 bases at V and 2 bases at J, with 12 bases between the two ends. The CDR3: CASSYSGHLDTDTQYF. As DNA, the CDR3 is TGTGCCAGCAGTTACTCGGGACACCTTGACACAGATACGCAGTATTTT.